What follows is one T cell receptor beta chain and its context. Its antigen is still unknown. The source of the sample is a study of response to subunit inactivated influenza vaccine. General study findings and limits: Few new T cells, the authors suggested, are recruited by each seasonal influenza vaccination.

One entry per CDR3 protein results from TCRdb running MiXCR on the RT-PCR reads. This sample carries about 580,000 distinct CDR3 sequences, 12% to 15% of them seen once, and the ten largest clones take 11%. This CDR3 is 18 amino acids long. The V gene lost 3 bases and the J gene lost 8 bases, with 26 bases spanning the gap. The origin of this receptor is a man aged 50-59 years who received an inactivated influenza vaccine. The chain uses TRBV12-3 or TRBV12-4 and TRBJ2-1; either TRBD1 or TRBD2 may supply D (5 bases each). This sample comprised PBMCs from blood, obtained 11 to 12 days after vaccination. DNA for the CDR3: TGTGCCAGCAGTTTCGGGTTCGGGGCCCCCTCGATCGTCTATGAGCAGTTCTTC. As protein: CASSFGFGAPSIVYEQFF.